This record concerns one T cell receptor (beta chain) sequence. Sequencing was performed with immunoSEQ multiplex PCR; in TCRdb, only in-frame clones are kept and a portion is missing. The data show about 2,500,000 clones, 90% to 95% seen once. The record originates from a study of shared clonotypes between healthy human individuals. Trimming took 1 base from V and 1 from J, leaving 7 bases between them. Germline assignment: CDR1 SGHTA and CDR2 FQGTGA. The CDR3 is 15 amino acids. The chain links TRBV7-3 to TRBJ2-2; D is ambiguous. The material sequenced was naive CD4+ T cells sorted from blood. The subset: CD45RA+ positively selected. The receptor was derived from a man between 18 and 35 years old in good health. The CDR3 region is CASSLMAENTGELFF. The CDR3 DNA reads TGTGCCAGCAGCTTAATGGCAGAGAACACCGGGGAGCTGTTTTTT. Together with reference TRBV7-3 and TRBJ2-2, the CDR3 gives the full variable domain: GAGVSQTPSNKVTEKGKYVELRCDPISGHTALYWYRQSLGQGPEFLIYFQGTGAADDSGLPNDRFFAVRPEGSVSTLKIQRTERGDSAVYLCASSLMAENTGELFFGEGSRLTVL.